These 14 T cell receptor beta chains were all obtained from the same sample, sequenced in a study of cytomegalovirus exposure and HLA in healthy donors. The PCR contained 60 Vbeta and 13 Jbeta primers. The repertoire was sequenced with immunoSEQ multiplex PCR; TCRdb's copy has only in-frame clones and lacks some. This table has 180,000 or so clones, 86% appearing once. The sequencing sample was made of PBMCs. These TCRs come from a woman in her 30s in good health and CMV-seronegative.

A single count supports this clone. V is TRBV11-2 and J is TRBJ1-1; 10 bases are a match to TRBD1. The junction had 4 bases not matched to a gene; V was cut back by 5 bases and J by 7 bases. Germline CDR1 reads SGHAT; CDR2 reads FQNNGV. This CDR3 contains 13 residues. CDR3 DNA: TGTGCCAGCAGCGTGGGACAGGGGATTGAAGCTTTCTTT. Its translation is CASSVGQGIEAFF.

J is TRBJ2-3 and V is TRBV6-5; 9 nucleotides line up with TRBD1. After removal of 7 bases from V and 3 bases from J, the junction contained 8 bases not matched to a gene. Germline values: CDR1 MNHEY, CDR2 SVGAGI. This CDR3 spans 15 amino acids. CDR3 loop: CASTSGTGRTDTQYF. The DNA for the CDR3 is TGTGCCAGCACCTCCGGGACAGGGCGGACAGATACGCAGTATTTT.

V and J are TRBV18 and TRBJ2-7; possible D gene TRBD2, 7 bases. The CDR3 has 16 amino acids. V gave up 3 bases and J gave up 4 bases, with 19 bases separating them. Germline CDR1 KGHSH, CDR2 LQKENI. The CDR3 spells CASSPKGGGQWYEQYF. The CDR3 nucleotides are TGTGCCAGCTCACCGAAAGGGGGGGGCCAATGGTACGAGCAGTACTTC.

This clone was seen only once. V is TRBV10-3 and J is TRBJ2-2, with D unclear. The CDR3 extends over 14 amino acids. The V and J ends lost 10 bases and 3 bases respectively, with 15 bases between them. CDR1 is ENHRY and CDR2 is SYGVKD in the germline V gene. In nucleotides, the CDR3 is TGTGCCACCATGCTAGGCACCTACACCGGGGAGCTGTTTTTT. The encoded protein is CATMLGTYTGELFF.

With respect to this clone: This specimen includes other DNA sequences encoding the same CDR3. This chain joins TRBV5-1 and TRBJ1-2; 10 bases match TRBD1. This CDR3 spans 14 amino acids. V lost 0 bases and J lost 7; bases outside the gene matches: 3. Germline assignment: CDR1 SGHRS and CDR2 YFSETQ. CDR3 protein: CASSLGDRGGGYTF. The CDR3 DNA is TGCGCCAGCAGCTTGGGGGACAGGGGAGGTGGCTACACCTTC. Supplemented by reference TRBV5-1 and TRBJ1-2, the full variable domain reads KAGVTQTPRYLIKTRGQQVTLSCSPISGHRSVSWYQQTPGQGLQFLFEYFSETQRNKGNFPGRFSGRQFSNSRSEMNVSTLELGDSALYLCASSLGDRGGGYTFGSGTRLTVV.

This clone was picked up a small number of times. The chain links TRBV7-6 to TRBJ2-1; D perhaps matches TRBD1 (6 bases). Trimming left V 4 bases short and J 4 bases short, with 8 bases between. Germline assignment: CDR1 SGHVS and CDR2 FNYEAQ. The CDR3 has 13 amino acids. The DNA for the CDR3 is TGTGCCAGCAGCTACAGGGAGTACAATGAGCAGTTCTTC. Translation gives CASSYREYNEQFF.

This clone was seen a handful of times. This chain uses TRBV18 with TRBJ2-1; 11 nucleotides line up with TRBD1. The CDR3 is 16 residues long. Germline assignment: CDR1 KGHSH and CDR2 LQKENI. With 1 base clipped from V and 7 bases from J, the junction kept 6 bases outside the gene matches. CDR3 sequence (DNA): TGTGCCAGCTCACCACTAAGCGGGACAGGGGGAAATGAGCAGTTCTTC. Protein: CASSPLSGTGGNEQFF.

The chain recombines TRBV14 with TRBJ2-3; TRBD1 matches at 7 bases. Germline assignment: CDR1 SGHDN and CDR2 FVKESK. This CDR3 comprises 16 residues. V was pared by 4 bases and J by 2 bases, with 9 bases of the junction left unmatched. This CDR3 is CASSPSSKGATDTQYF. The CDR3 DNA is TGTGCCAGCAGCCCCTCTTCGAAGGGGGCCACAGATACGCAGTATTTT.

The CDR3 is CASSQGGEYEQYF. The CDR3, as DNA: TGCGCCAGCAGCCAAGGGGGAGAATACGAGCAGTACTTC. The genes are TRBV4-1 and TRBJ2-7; possible D gene TRBD2, 5 bases. The CDR3 loop spans 13 amino acids. The germline V and J ends were trimmed by 1 base and 4 bases, with 8 bases remaining between them. Germline CDR1 and CDR2: MGHRA and YSYEKL.

The chain couples TRBV5-6 to TRBJ2-1; D remains ambiguous. The CDR3 covers 12 residues. V lost 0 bases to trimming and J lost 7 bases, with 5 bases between them. The V gene's germline CDR1 is SGHDT and CDR2 YYEEEE. The CDR3 region is CASSLGRNEQFF. As DNA, the CDR3 is TGTGCCAGCAGCTTGGGGCGGAATGAGCAGTTCTTC.

The chain recombines TRBV6-5 with TRBJ1-6, with 7 bases that match TRBD1. This CDR3 is built from 15 residues. In germline, CDR1 is MNHEY, CDR2 SVGAGI. With V trimmed by 0 bases and J by 8 bases, 4 bases remained unmatched. The CDR3 sequence: CASSYSTGQDSPLHF. The CDR3, as DNA: TGTGCCAGCAGTTACTCGACAGGGCAGGATTCACCCCTCCACTTT.

The chain employs TRBV27 and TRBJ2-7, with 13 bases lining up with TRBD2. The CDR3 has 16 amino acids. Germline loops: CDR1 MNHEY, CDR2 SMNVEV (reference sequence). Trimming cost V 5 bases and J 2 bases; bases outside gene matches: 6. The CDR3 bases are TGTGCCAGCAGTGATAGGACTAGCGGGAGAGCCTACGAGCAGTACTTC. It is translated as CASSDRTSGRAYEQYF.

The chain recombines TRBV4-1 with TRBJ2-3, with 9 bases fitting TRBD2. Germline-derived CDR1 and CDR2 are MGHRA and YSYEKL. V gave up 0 bases and J gave up 2 bases; unmatched junction bases: 9. CDR3 length: 18 amino acids. As DNA, the CDR3 is TGCGCCAGCAGCCAAGATACGGCGGGAGGGATTATCACAGATACGCAGTATTTT. Translation gives CASSQDTAGGIITDTQYF.

V usage is TRBV2 and J usage is TRBJ2-7; D call uncertain. The length of the CDR3 is 13 residues. Germline V gene lookup returns CDR1 SNHLY and CDR2 FYNNEI. V lost 2 bases to trimming and J lost 7 bases, with 12 bases between them. CDR3 loop: CASSEFPELEQYF. CDR3 DNA sequence: TGTGCCAGCAGTGAATTTCCAGAACTAGAGCAGTACTTC. The whole variable domain, remainder taken from reference TRBV2 and TRBJ2-7, is EPEVTQTPSHQVTQMGQEVILRCVPISNHLYFYWYRQILGQKVEFLVSFYNNEISEKSEIFDDQFSVERPDGSNFTLKIRSTKLEDSAMYFCASSEFPELEQYFGPGTRLTVT.